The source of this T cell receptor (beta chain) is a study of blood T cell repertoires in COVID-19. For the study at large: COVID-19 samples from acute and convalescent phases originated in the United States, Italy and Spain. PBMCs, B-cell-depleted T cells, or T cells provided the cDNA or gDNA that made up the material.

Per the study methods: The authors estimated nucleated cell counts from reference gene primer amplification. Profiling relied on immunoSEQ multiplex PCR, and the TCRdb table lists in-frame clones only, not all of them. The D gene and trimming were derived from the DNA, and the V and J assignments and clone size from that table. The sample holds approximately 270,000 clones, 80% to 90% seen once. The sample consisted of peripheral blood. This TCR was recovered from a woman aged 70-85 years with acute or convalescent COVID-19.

Written as DNA, the CDR3 is TGTGCCAGCTTAGGACAGGTGGGTCACACTGAAGCTTTCTTT. It specifies CASLGQVGHTEAFF. The chain employs TRBV18 and TRBJ1-1; 7 nucleotides match TRBD1. Germline assignment: CDR1 KGHSH and CDR2 LQKENI. The V segment lost 7 bases and the J segment 3 bases; nucleotides outside the gene matches: 8. This CDR3 spans 14 amino acids.